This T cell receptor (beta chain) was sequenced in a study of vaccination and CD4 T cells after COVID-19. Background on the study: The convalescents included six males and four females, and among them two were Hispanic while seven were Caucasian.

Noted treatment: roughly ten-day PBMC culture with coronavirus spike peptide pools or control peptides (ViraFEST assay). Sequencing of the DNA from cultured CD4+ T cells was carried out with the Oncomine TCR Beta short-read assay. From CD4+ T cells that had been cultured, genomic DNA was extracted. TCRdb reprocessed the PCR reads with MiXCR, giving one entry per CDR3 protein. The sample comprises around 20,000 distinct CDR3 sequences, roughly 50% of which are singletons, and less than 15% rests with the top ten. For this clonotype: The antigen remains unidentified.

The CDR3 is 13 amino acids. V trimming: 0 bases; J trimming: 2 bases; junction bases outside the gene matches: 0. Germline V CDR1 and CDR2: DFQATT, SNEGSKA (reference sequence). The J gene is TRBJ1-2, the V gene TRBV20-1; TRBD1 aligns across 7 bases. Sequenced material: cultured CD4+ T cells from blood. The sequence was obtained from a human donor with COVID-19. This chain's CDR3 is CSARETGNYGYTF. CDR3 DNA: TGCAGTGCTAGAGAGACAGGGAACTATGGCTACACCTTC.